The clone carrying this T cell receptor (beta chain) appeared many times. Its antigen is currently unknown. This entry belongs to a study of blood T cells in healthy people across ages. Study-wide context: In model experiments, template switching was able to capture about one barcoded beta molecule for every two T cells that were present. General study findings and limits: Getting older went along with TCR beta diversity per million T cells dropping roughly linearly. The study regarded diversity estimates from one million T cells as underestimates.

The second PCR ran about 6 to 12 cycles with a sample-barcoded 5' primer and J-beta primers. Using its own MiXCR run on the 5' RACE reads, TCRdb lists one record per CDR3 protein. The repertoire has hundreds of thousands of distinct CDR3 sequences, approximately 49% of them found once; the top ten carry around 32%. Germline V gives CDR1 SGHVS, CDR2 FQNEAQ. The CDR3 runs to 14 residues. Trimming pared 3 bases from V and 4 bases from J, leaving 10 bases between. The V call is TRBV7-8, the J call TRBJ2-1; D gene ambiguous. The sequencing input was blood. This TCR was recovered from a woman aged 55 to 70 in good health. The CDR3 nucleotides read TGTGCCAGCAGCTTTACCAGATTATACAATGAGCAGTTCTTC. Translating gives CASSFTRLYNEQFF.